This paragraph reports one TCR beta chain. Using immunoSEQ multiplex PCR, the repertoire was profiled, and TCRdb retains in-frame clones only, with some absent. Of 40,000 to 55,000 clones listed, around 76% are singletons. V lost 5 bases and J 7 bases, leaving 11 bases between the germline ends. The CDR3 is 12 residues long. Germline values: CDR1 SGHAT, CDR2 FQDESV (reference sequence). The rectum was sampled with one to two pinch biopsies at colonoscopy. The source of the sample is a study of pediatric ulcerative colitis. The chain has TRBV11-1 and TRBJ1-1; maybe TRBD1 (5 bases). This sequence was found in a girl aged 10-17 years with moderate ulcerative colitis. Sequencing input: gut tissue. CDR3 residues: CASSPQGGEAFF. The CDR3 bases are TGTGCCAGCAGCCCCCAGGGAGGTGAAGCTTTCTTT.